A single sample gave rise to the 18 T cell receptor beta chains below, sequenced in a study of blood T cells in healthy people across ages (dated by TCRdb to the mid-2010s). Libraries came from 5' RACE. A second PCR of roughly 6 to 12 cycles was performed with a sample-barcoded 5' primer and a J-beta primer mix. TCRdb cleaned the public reads at Q25 with fastp, built clones with MiXCR and kept in-frame beta chains. Every distinct CDR3 protein forms one entry, paired with its most common genes and DNA. Across this sample there are approximately 1,700,000 distinct CDR3 sequences, with roughly two fifths seen only once. Of the sample, 23% is held by the ten largest clones. The sequenced sample consisted of blood. The source is a human donor in good health.

A remark on this clonotype: Mismatch with germline at one junction end may stem from a read error. The chain couples TRBV9 to TRBJ1-5; no definite D call. Per germline, CDR1 SGDLS and CDR2 YYNGEE. This CDR3 is 15 amino acids long. The CDR3 DNA follows: TGTGCCGGCAGCGCAGGTCCGGGGAGGGATCAGCCCCAGCATTTT. This translates into CAGSAGPGRDQPQHF.

In this sample, this clonotype turned up many times. The rearrangement links TRBV29-1 to TRBJ2-7, with 14 bases matching TRBD2. The CDR3 is 15 amino acids. Germline-derived CDR1 and CDR2 are SQVTM and ANQGSEA. After removal of 4 bases from V and 6 bases from J, the junction contained 8 bases not matched to a gene. CDR3 DNA: TGCAGCGTTGGTTGGACTAGCGGGGGGTTTTTCGAGCAGTACTTC. Translated, it gives CSVGWTSGGFFEQYF.

This clonotype was detected a few times. The chain joins TRBV6-5 to TRBJ1-1; the match to TRBD1 covers 7 bases. CDR3 length: 15 residues. V was clipped by 9 bases and J by 1 base; unmatched bases: 11. Germline V gene data show CDR1 as MNHEY and CDR2 as SVGAGI. The CDR3 bases are TGTGCCAGTTGGGGCAGGGGGGCCGCGAACACTGAAGCTTTCTTT. Its protein product is CASWGRGAANTEAFF.

The V and J genes are TRBV6-1 and TRBJ1-1; D is undetermined. The CDR3 runs 14 residues. V gave up 1 base and J gave up 0 bases, with 6 bases separating them. CDR1 is MNHNS and CDR2 is SASEGT in the germline V gene. The CDR3 DNA reads as TGTGCCAGCAGTGAAGTGGCAATGAACACTGAAGCTTTCTTT. Encoded protein: CASSEVAMNTEAFF.

This clonotype was detected only a few times. This chain links TRBV29-1 with TRBJ1-2; no definite D call. The V end lost 6 bases, the J end lost 5 bases, and 19 bases lay between the germline ends. Looked up from germline, CDR1 is SQVTM and CDR2 is ANQGSEA. The CDR3 has 14 residues. This CDR3 is CSVAAGHGSYGYTF. The CDR3 DNA reads as TGCAGCGTGGCAGCAGGCCATGGGTCGTATGGCTACACCTTC.

The gene calls are TRBV10-3 and TRBJ1-2; 9 positions match TRBD1. Germline V lookup: CDR1 ENHRY, CDR2 SYGVKD. With 1 base clipped from V and 6 bases from J, the junction kept 3 bases outside the gene matches. The CDR3 totals 14 residues. The CDR3 protein is CAISEWTGEHGYTF. CDR3 in DNA: TGTGCCATCAGTGAGTGGACAGGGGAACATGGCTACACCTTC.

This clonotype was observed a handful of times. J is TRBJ2-5 and V is TRBV7-2, with D perhaps being TRBD1 or TRBD2 (5 bases each). This CDR3 is built from 15 residues. CDR1 is SGHTA and CDR2 is FQGNSA in the germline V gene. V gave up 5 bases and J gave up 5 bases, with 18 bases separating them. This CDR3 is CASSDPQGEGETQYF. The DNA of the CDR3 is TGTGCCAGCAGCGACCCGCAGGGAGAGGGGGAGACCCAGTACTTC.

At least ten counts were recorded for this clonotype. The genes are TRBV4-2 and TRBJ2-1; 8 nucleotides line up with TRBD2. The CDR3 spans 13 residues. Germline V CDR1 and CDR2: LGHNA, YNFKEQ. V was clipped by 0 bases and J by 12 bases; unmatched bases: 4. The CDR3 sequence: CASSQDWGTRQFF. CDR3 in DNA: TGTGCCAGCAGCCAAGATTGGGGGACTAGGCAGTTCTTC.

The chain links TRBV27 to TRBJ2-1, with 8 bases that match TRBD1. J gave up 7 bases and V 8 bases, and 7 bases lay outside the gene matches. Germline-derived CDR1 and CDR2 are MNHEY and SMNVEV (reference sequence). This CDR3 contains 13 residues. The CDR3 sequence is CASRQGAPNEQFF. In DNA, the CDR3 is TGTGCCAGCCGGCAGGGGGCCCCGAATGAGCAGTTCTTC.

This clonotype has a handful of counts. This CDR3 is CASSLIRLSGENEQFF. CDR3 DNA sequence: TGCGCCAGCAGCTTAATCAGGCTGAGTGGTGAGAATGAGCAGTTCTTC. The genes are TRBV5-1 and TRBJ2-1; D is unclear. This CDR3 has 16 amino acids. Germline values: CDR1 SGHRS, CDR2 YFSETQ. V was cut by 2 bases and J by 7 bases, with 19 bases left in between.

This sequence joins TRBV4-3 and TRBJ1-4, with D uncertain. The V end lost 4 bases, the J end lost 8 bases, and 17 bases lay between the germline ends. This CDR3 spans 15 amino acids. Germline V CDR1 and CDR2: LGHNA, YSLEER. The CDR3 DNA sequence: TGCGCCAGCAGCCGCGTCGAGATCGACGGGGAAAAACTGTTTTTT. It translates to CASSRVEIDGEKLFF.

About this clonotype itself: An end of the junction does not agree with germline; a read error may underlie this. The chain links TRBV19 to TRBJ2-7, with 7 positions matching TRBD1. The CDR3 runs to 15 residues. Germline-derived CDR1 and CDR2 are LNHDA and SQIVND (reference sequence). In DNA, the CDR3 is TGTGCTAGTAGTCTCTCAGGGACAGTGAAGAACGAGCAGTACTTC. Protein product: CASSLSGTVKNEQYF.

The gene calls are TRBV5-6 and TRBJ2-6; D not resolved. CDR1 and CDR2 from the germline V gene are SGHDT and YYEEEE. V was trimmed by 3 bases and J by 4 bases, leaving 8 bases between them. This CDR3 comprises 14 residues. The CDR3 DNA reads as TGTGCCAGCAGCTGGGGATACGGGGCCAACGTCCTGACTTTC. Its translation is CASSWGYGANVLTF.

The chain uses TRBV29-1 and TRBJ2-4; 8 nucleotides align to TRBD2. The CDR3 consists of 15 residues. Germline CDR1 SQVTM, CDR2 ANQGSEA. J gave up 13 bases and V 3 bases, and 17 bases lay outside the gene matches. The CDR3 DNA sequence: TGCAGCGTTGAGACCCGGGGGGGTGGCTACAATGAGCAGTACTTC. Protein product: CSVETRGGGYNEQYF.

The chain has TRBV4-2 and TRBJ2-5; D remains unclear. V lost 3 bases, J lost 5 bases, and 13 bases lay in between. The V gene's germline CDR1 is LGHNA and CDR2 YNFKEQ. CDR3 length equals 14 residues. DNA for the CDR3: TGTGCCAGCAGCCAGCGGTTGGGTCCCGAGACCCAGTACTTC. Translating it yields CASSQRLGPETQYF.

V gene TRBV27 combines with J gene TRBJ1-2; TRBD1 aligns across 7 bases. The length of the CDR3 is 15 residues. The V gene's germline CDR1 is MNHEY and CDR2 SMNVEV (reference sequence). Losses at the gene ends were 5 bases for V and 8 bases for J; bases not matched to a gene: 14. The CDR3 protein is CASSAQSGTALGYTF. CDR3 bases: TGTGCCAGCAGTGCTCAATCCGGGACAGCGCTGGGCTACACCTTC.

A note on this clonotype: The conserved closing phenylalanine or tryptophan is absent in this CDR3, likely reflecting a read error. The rearrangement joins TRBV7-3 to TRBJ2-6; D unclear. This CDR3 region has 13 residues. Germline V gene sequence: CDR1 SGHTA, CDR2 FQGTGA. CDR3 protein: CASSLTGSKVLTC. CDR3 sequence (DNA): TGTGCCAGCAGCTTAACTGGGTCCAAAGTCCTGACTTGC.

The rearrangement links TRBV4-3 to TRBJ2-1, with D possibly TRBD1 on 6 matching bases. Per germline, CDR1 LGHNA and CDR2 YSLEER. The CDR3 has 15 residues. Trimming cost V 4 bases and J 5 bases, with 15 bases left between them. The CDR3 loop is CASSPSGQANNEQFF. The CDR3 bases are TGCGCCAGCAGCCCCTCGGGACAAGCTAACAATGAGCAGTTCTTC.